Listed here are 4 T cell receptor beta chains from one sample, sequenced in a study of beta chain features in type 1 diabetes. The study reverse transcribed the entire isolated RNA, so it sequenced expressed TCRB transcripts. Some clones are missing from TCRdb's copy, which holds only in-frame ones; the method was immunoSEQ multiplex PCR. The sample contains 300,000 to 400,000 clones, over 10% of which appear only once. Material for sequencing was naive CD4+ T cells from blood. These receptors were taken from a man younger than 35 in good health.

The V gene is TRBV4-3, the J gene TRBJ2-2; the match to TRBD2 covers 9 bases. CDR3 length: 16 residues. Germline loops: CDR1 LGHNA, CDR2 YSLEER. The V gene end was trimmed by 1 base and the J gene end by 5 bases; junction bases not matched to a gene: 5. For the CDR3, the DNA is TGCGCCAGCAGCCAAGCGGTGCTAGCGGGAACCGGGGAGCTGTTTTTT. Encoded protein: CASSQAVLAGTGELFF.

The J gene is TRBJ1-2, the V gene TRBV5-1; 8 nucleotides align to TRBD1. The germline CDR1 and CDR2 sequences are SGHRS and YFSETQ. With 4 bases clipped from V and 4 bases from J, the junction kept 9 bases outside the gene matches. There are 15 residues in the CDR3. CDR3 amino acids: CASSVGQGIFYGYTF. The DNA of the CDR3 is TGCGCCAGCAGCGTTGGACAGGGCATATTCTATGGCTACACCTTC.

The J gene is TRBJ2-7, the V gene TRBV7-2; 9 bases are shared with TRBD1. CDR1 and CDR2 from the germline V gene are SGHTA and FQGNSA. This CDR3 has 15 residues. V trimming: 1 base; J trimming: 2 bases; junction bases outside the gene matches: 3. The CDR3, as DNA: TGTGCCAGCAGCTTAGTCCGGGACAGGGCCTACGAGCAGTACTTC. Translated, it gives CASSLVRDRAYEQYF.

The genes are TRBV2 and TRBJ1-2; D remains ambiguous. The CDR3 has 13 residues. V was trimmed by 4 bases and J by 6 bases, leaving 12 bases between them. Germline V lookup: CDR1 SNHLY, CDR2 FYNNEI. The CDR3 sequence is CASSGPIRDGYTF. The DNA of the CDR3 is TGTGCCAGCAGTGGACCCATCCGGGATGGCTACACCTTC.